This T cell receptor (beta chain) appears in the sequencing data of a study of shared clonotypes between healthy human individuals. Study-level findings and limits: Sequencing of the sorted subsets was shown by rarefaction to be incomplete despite large depth. Among donors, sharing of clonotypes was expected to be affected by sequencing depth.

Into CD45RA+ naive and CD45RA-negative memory subsets, the CD4+ cells were split. Some clones are missing from TCRdb's copy, which holds only in-frame ones; the method was immunoSEQ multiplex PCR. The sample consists of 780,000 or so clones, roughly two thirds of them appearing once. In the case of this clone: Antigen: not known.

The CDR3 is made up of 16 amino acids. Germline CDR1 reads SGHDT; CDR2 reads YYEEEE. The germline V and J ends were trimmed by 4 bases and 3 bases, with 16 bases remaining between them. The sequenced material came from memory CD4+ T cells sorted from blood. Subset indicated: CD45RA-negative fraction. The genes are TRBV5-6 and TRBJ2-2, with D perhaps TRBD2 (6 bases). The receptor comes from a woman in her thirties in good health. The CDR3 sequence: CASSLAGLGHTGELFF. In nucleotides, the CDR3 is TGTGCCAGCAGCCTGGCGGGACTCGGACACACCGGGGAGCTGTTTTTT.